These 18 T cell receptor beta chains share one sample of origin, sequenced in a study of T-cell reconstitution after alpha-beta-depleted transplantation in children. TCRbeta library preparation incorporated unique molecular identifiers. MiXCR, run by TCRdb on the PCR reads, gives a single entry per CDR3 protein. The sample contains roughly 500,000 distinct CDR3 sequences, about 31% of which appear only once. Sequencing was performed on PBMCs from the stem cell graft donor, taken from the stem cell graft. The receptors were sampled from a human donor who donated a stem cell graft to a child with aplastic anemia.

This chain connects TRBV24-1 to TRBJ2-7, with a weak D call TRBD1 (5 bases). CDR3 length: 12 residues. Trimming stripped 3 bases from V and 4 bases from J, with 6 bases between. Per the germline V gene, CDR1 is KGHDR and CDR2 is SFDVKD. The CDR3 spells CATSDDSYEQYF. The CDR3 DNA is TGTGCCACCAGTGATGACAGTTACGAGCAGTACTTC.

This clonotype has a handful of counts. This chain joins TRBV12-3 or TRBV12-4 and TRBJ2-7; the D is unclear. Trimming pared 8 bases from V and 6 bases from J, leaving 11 bases between. CDR3 length: 11 amino acids. Here the CDR3 DNA reads TGTGCCAGCTCCGATTGGGGCGAGCAGTACTTC. This gives the protein CASSDWGEQYF.

Only a few counts were recorded for this clonotype. V usage is TRBV18 and J usage is TRBJ1-2; 7 bases are shared with TRBD1. V lost 0 bases, J lost 3 bases, and 7 bases stayed unmatched. Germline loops: CDR1 KGHSH, CDR2 LQKENI. This CDR3 spans 16 amino acids. In DNA form, the CDR3 reads TGTGCCAGCTCACCACCGGTGAGAGGGGGCGACTATGGCTACACCTTC. Translated, it gives CASSPPVRGGDYGYTF.

The rearrangement uses TRBV9 and TRBJ2-7, with TRBD1 matching 7 bases. V lost 3 bases, J lost 2 bases, and 5 bases stayed unmatched. Germline V gives CDR1 SGDLS, CDR2 YYNGEE. This CDR3 has 14 amino acids. This CDR3 is CASSETGSPYEQYF. The CDR3 bases are TGTGCCAGCAGCGAGACAGGGTCCCCCTACGAGCAGTACTTC.

This clonotype came up once. V is TRBV5-1 and J is TRBJ1-1; D is unclear. The ends were cut back, 0 bases at V and 5 bases at J, with 11 bases in the middle. This CDR3 has 14 amino acids. CDR1 and CDR2 (germline): SGHRS, YFSETQ. The CDR3 nucleotides read TGCGCCAGCAGCTTGGATCCCCCTCGGACTGAAGCTTTCTTT. Translated, it gives CASSLDPPRTEAFF.

The chain couples TRBV20-1 to TRBJ1-2; 8 nucleotides match TRBD1. Looked up from germline, CDR1 is DFQATT and CDR2 is SNEGSKA (reference sequence). This CDR3 has 12 residues. Trimming took 6 bases from V and 8 from J; bases not matched to a gene: 8. The CDR3 is CSARQGREGYTF. For the CDR3, the DNA is TGCAGTGCGAGACAGGGGAGGGAAGGCTACACCTTC.

The chain is built from TRBV16 and TRBJ1-5; D is unclear. This CDR3 region has 13 residues. CDR1 is KGHSY, CDR2 FQNENV, per germline. With 4 bases removed from V and 4 bases from J, the gap between germline ends came to 8 bases. CDR3: CASSPEWNQPQHF. The CDR3 DNA is TGTGCCAGCAGCCCAGAGTGGAATCAGCCCCAGCATTTT.

A few counts support this clonotype. The chain combines TRBV4-2 with TRBJ1-5; maybe TRBD1 (5 bases). Trimming took off 0 bases at V and 7 bases at J, with 13 bases between the two ends. The CDR3 covers 15 residues. CDR1 LGHNA and CDR2 YNFKEQ come from the germline V gene. CDR3 loop: CASSQDAQGVQPQHF. The DNA for the CDR3 is TGTGCCAGCAGCCAAGACGCTCAGGGCGTACAGCCCCAGCATTTT.

The chain recombines TRBV30 with TRBJ2-3, with 9 nucleotides matching TRBD2. Trimming removed 1 base from V and 0 bases from J; junction bases left unmatched: 8. CDR3 length: 17 residues. Germline V CDR1 and CDR2: GTSNPN, SVGIG (reference sequence). The CDR3 loop reads CAWSARRTSGSTDTQYF. In nucleotides, the CDR3 is TGTGCCTGGAGTGCCCGACGAACTAGCGGGAGCACAGATACGCAGTATTTT.

The chain carries TRBV27 and TRBJ1-6; TRBD1 matches at 9 bases. The germline CDR1 and CDR2 sequences are MNHEY and SMNVEV (reference sequence). V was clipped by 3 bases and J by 15 bases; unmatched bases: 12. The CDR3 loop spans 15 amino acids. The DNA for the CDR3 is TGTGCCAGCAGTTTCCCCGGGACAGGGACTTCGGTCCTCCACTTT. Protein product: CASSFPGTGTSVLHF.

This chain connects TRBV27 to TRBJ2-2, with a tentative D call TRBD2 (6 bases). The CDR3 length is 15 residues. Looked up from germline, CDR1 is MNHEY and CDR2 is SMNVEV (reference sequence). V was clipped by 2 bases and J by 6 bases, with 13 bases between them. The CDR3 reads CASSLPGVSAGELFF. CDR3 coding DNA: TGTGCCAGCAGTTTACCGGGAGTCTCGGCCGGGGAGCTGTTTTTT.

The V gene is TRBV27, the J gene TRBJ2-7; 9 positions match TRBD1. V shed 8 bases and J 4 bases; nucleotides not matched to a gene: 15. CDR1 is MNHEY, CDR2 SMNVEV, per germline (reference sequence). The CDR3 has 16 residues. In nucleotides, the CDR3 is TGTGCCAGCTCGTCGCGGCTAGGACAGGGGTTATACGAGCAGTACGTC. Protein product: CASSSRLGQGLYEQYV.

In its sample, this clonotype was seen a few times. This chain uses TRBV7-7 with TRBJ2-7; D may correspond to TRBD1 or TRBD2 (5 bases each). There are 13 residues in the CDR3. Germline CDR1 reads SSHAT; CDR2 reads FNYEAQ (reference sequence). V dropped 3 bases and J dropped 3 bases, with 9 bases sitting between them. Here the CDR3 reads CASSLGENYEQYF. CDR3 in DNA: TGTGCCAGCAGCTTGGGGGAAAACTACGAGCAGTACTTC.

The table lists this clonotype with a few counts. The chain carries TRBV6-2 or TRBV6-3 and TRBJ2-7; 7 bases match TRBD2. CDR1 is MNHEY, CDR2 SVGEGT, per germline. This CDR3 is built from 12 residues. J gave up 5 bases and V 9 bases, and 7 bases lay outside the gene matches. This chain's CDR3 is CARRTSPDEQYF. The CDR3 DNA reads as TGTGCCAGGAGGACTAGTCCCGACGAGCAGTACTTC.

The J gene is TRBJ2-1, the V gene TRBV5-4, with 9 bases matching TRBD2. Germline CDR1 and CDR2: SGHNT and YYREEE (reference sequence). The CDR3 contains 17 residues. V dropped 1 base and J dropped 0; count of bases not matched to a gene: 5. The CDR3 region is CASSLRLAGYSYNEQFF. CDR3 sequence (DNA): TGTGCCAGCAGCTTGAGGCTAGCGGGGTACTCCTACAATGAGCAGTTCTTC.

The sample holds a few counts of this clonotype. V usage is TRBV29-1 and J usage is TRBJ2-5, with a possible D match to TRBD1 (6 bases). Germline V gives CDR1 SQVTM, CDR2 ANQGSEA. This CDR3 has 11 amino acids. V was cut by 3 bases and J by 13 bases, with 15 bases left in between. As DNA, the CDR3 is TGCAGCGTTGAGGCACAGGGCGGCCGGTACTTC. It yields the protein CSVEAQGGRYF.

The chain carries TRBV29-1 and TRBJ1-1; 9 bases agree with TRBD1. The trim removed 1 base at V and 5 bases at J, leaving 2 bases unmatched. Per germline, CDR1 SQVTM and CDR2 ANQGSEA. The CDR3 runs to 13 residues. In DNA, the CDR3 is TGCAGCGTTGAAGCACAGGGGGCAACTGAAGCTTTCTTT. Translating it yields CSVEAQGATEAFF.

This chain uses TRBV30 with TRBJ2-7, with no clear D. The CDR3 is made up of 12 amino acids. The V end lost 4 bases, the J end lost 7 bases, and 14 bases lay between the germline ends. Germline lookup yields CDR1 GTSNPN and CDR2 SVGIG (reference sequence). Here the CDR3 reads CAWNPWPREQYF. The CDR3, as DNA: TGTGCCTGGAATCCCTGGCCGAGGGAGCAGTACTTC.